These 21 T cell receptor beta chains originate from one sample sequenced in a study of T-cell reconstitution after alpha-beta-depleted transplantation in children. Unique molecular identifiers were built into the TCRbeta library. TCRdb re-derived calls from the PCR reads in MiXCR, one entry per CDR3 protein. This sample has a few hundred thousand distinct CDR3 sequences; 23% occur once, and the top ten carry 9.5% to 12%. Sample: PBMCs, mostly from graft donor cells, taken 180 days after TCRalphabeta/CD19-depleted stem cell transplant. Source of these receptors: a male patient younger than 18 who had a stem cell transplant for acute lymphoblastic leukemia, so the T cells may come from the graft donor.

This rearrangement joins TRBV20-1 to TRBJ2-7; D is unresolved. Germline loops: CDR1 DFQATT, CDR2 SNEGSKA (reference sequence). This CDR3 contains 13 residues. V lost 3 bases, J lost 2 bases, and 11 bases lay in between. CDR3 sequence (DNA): TGCAGTGCTAGCGACGGGCCAGCCTACGAGCAGTACTTC. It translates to CSASDGPAYEQYF.

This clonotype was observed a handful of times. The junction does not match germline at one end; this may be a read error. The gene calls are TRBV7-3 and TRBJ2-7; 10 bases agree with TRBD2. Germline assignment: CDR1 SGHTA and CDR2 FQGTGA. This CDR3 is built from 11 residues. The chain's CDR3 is CASSLKREGRF. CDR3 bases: TGTGCCAGCAGCCTCAAGCGGGAGGGTAGATTC.

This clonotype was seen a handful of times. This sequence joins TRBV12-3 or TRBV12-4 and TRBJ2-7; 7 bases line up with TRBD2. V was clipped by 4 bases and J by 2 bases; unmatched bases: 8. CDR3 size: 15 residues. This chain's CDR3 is CASSYTGTTAYEQYF. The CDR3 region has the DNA TGTGCCAGCAGTTACACCGGGACTACCGCCTACGAGCAGTACTTC.

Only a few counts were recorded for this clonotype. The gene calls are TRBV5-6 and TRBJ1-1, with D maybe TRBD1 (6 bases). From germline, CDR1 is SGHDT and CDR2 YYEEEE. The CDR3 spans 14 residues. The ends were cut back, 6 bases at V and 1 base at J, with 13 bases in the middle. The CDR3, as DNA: TGTGCCAGCACCTTCAGGGGCCCGAACACTGAAGCTTTCTTT. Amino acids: CASTFRGPNTEAFF.

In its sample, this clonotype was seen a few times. The CDR3 region has the DNA TGTGCCAGCAGTTTCGGGACTAATGAAAAACTGTTTTTT. Residues: CASSFGTNEKLFF. This chain links TRBV6-5 with TRBJ1-4; D remains ambiguous. Between the trimmed V and J ends, which lost 4 bases and 2 bases, there was a span of 5 bases. The CDR3 has 13 amino acids. Germline CDR1 reads MNHEY; CDR2 reads SVGAGI.

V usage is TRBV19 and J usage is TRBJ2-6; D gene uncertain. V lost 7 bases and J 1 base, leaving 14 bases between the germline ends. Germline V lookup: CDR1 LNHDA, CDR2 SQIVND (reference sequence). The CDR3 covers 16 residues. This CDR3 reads CASTPWQVSGANVLTF. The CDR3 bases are TGTGCCAGTACCCCTTGGCAGGTATCTGGGGCCAACGTCCTGACTTTC.

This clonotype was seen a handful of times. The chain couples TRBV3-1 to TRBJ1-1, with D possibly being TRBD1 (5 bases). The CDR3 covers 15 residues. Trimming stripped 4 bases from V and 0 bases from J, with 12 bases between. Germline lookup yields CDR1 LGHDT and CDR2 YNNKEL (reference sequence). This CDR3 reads CASSPGWGLNTEAFF. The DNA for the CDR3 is TGTGCCAGCAGCCCCGGGTGGGGCCTGAACACTGAAGCTTTCTTT. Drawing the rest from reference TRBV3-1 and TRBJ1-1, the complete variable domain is DTAVSQTPKYLVTQMGNDKSIKCEQNLGHDTMYWYKQDSKKFLKIMFSYNNKELIINETVPNRFSPKSPDKAHLNLHINSLELGDSAVYFCASSPGWGLNTEAFFGQGTRLTVV.

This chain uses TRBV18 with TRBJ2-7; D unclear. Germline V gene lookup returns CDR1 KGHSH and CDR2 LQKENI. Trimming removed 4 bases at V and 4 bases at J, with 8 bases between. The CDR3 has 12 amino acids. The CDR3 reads CASSQMEYEQYF. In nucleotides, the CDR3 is TGTGCCAGCTCACAAATGGAATACGAGCAGTACTTC.

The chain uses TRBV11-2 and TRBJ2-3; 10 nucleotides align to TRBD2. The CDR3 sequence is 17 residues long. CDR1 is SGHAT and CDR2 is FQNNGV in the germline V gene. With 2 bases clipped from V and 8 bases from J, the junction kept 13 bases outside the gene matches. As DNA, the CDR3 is TGTGCCAGCAGCTTAACCTCCCTAGCGGGAGTCCCCAGTACGCAGTATTTT. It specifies CASSLTSLAGVPSTQYF.

CDR3: CASRGIEQYF. CDR3 coding DNA: TGTGCCAGCAGGGGAATCGAGCAGTACTTC. The chain joins TRBV25-1 to TRBJ2-7, with D unresolved. Germline CDR1 and CDR2: MGHDK and SYGVNS. This CDR3 spans 10 amino acids. V was trimmed by 6 bases and J by 6 bases, leaving 6 bases between them.

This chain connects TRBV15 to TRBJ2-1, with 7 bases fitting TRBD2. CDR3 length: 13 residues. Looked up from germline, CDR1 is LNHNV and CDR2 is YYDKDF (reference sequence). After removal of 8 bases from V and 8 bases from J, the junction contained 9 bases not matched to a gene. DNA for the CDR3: TGTGCCACCGGAGTCCCGGGGGGTGATGAGCAGTTCTTC. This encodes CATGVPGGDEQFF. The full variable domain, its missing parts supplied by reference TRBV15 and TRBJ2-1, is DAMVIQNPRYQVTQFGKPVTLSCSQTLNHNVMYWYQQKSSQAPKLLFHYYDKDFNNEADTPDNFQSRRPNTSFCFLDIRSPGLGDTAMYLCATGVPGGDEQFFGPGTRLTVL.

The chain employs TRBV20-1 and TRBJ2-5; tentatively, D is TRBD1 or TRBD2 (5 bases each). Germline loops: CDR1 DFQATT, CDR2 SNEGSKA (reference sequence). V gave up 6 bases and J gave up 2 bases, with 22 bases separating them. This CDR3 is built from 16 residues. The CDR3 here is CSADTYRDRRQETQYF. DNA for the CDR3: TGCAGTGCAGACACTTACCGGGACCGAAGACAAGAGACCCAGTACTTC.

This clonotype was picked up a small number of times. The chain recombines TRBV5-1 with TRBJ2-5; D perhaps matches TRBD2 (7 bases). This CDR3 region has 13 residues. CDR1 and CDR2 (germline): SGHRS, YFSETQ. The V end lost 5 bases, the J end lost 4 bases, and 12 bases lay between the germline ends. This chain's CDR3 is CASSLGGAETQYF. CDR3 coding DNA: TGCGCCAGCAGTCTTGGGGGGGCAGAGACCCAGTACTTC.

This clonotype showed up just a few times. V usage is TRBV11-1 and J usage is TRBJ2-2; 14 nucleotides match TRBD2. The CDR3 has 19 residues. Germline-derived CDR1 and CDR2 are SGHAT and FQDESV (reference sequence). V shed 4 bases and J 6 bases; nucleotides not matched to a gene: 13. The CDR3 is CASSSIPGLAGERAGELFF. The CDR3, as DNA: TGTGCCAGCAGCTCGATACCGGGACTAGCGGGAGAAAGGGCCGGGGAGCTGTTTTTT.

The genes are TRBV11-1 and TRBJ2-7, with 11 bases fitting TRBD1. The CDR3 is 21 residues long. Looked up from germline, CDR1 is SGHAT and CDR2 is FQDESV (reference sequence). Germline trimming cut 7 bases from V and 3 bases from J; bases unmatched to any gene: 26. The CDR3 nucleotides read TGTGCCAGCACCCTATTTCCCCGGGACAGGGGGGTATCACGAGCTAGCTACGAGCAGTACTTC. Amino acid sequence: CASTLFPRDRGVSRASYEQYF.

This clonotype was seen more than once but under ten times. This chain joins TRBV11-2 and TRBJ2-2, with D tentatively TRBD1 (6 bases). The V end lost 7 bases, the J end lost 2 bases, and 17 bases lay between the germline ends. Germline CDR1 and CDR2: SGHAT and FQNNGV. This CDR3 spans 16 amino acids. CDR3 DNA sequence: TGTGCCAGCACTCTAATCCAGGGGCTAAACACCGGGGAGCTGTTTTTT. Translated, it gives CASTLIQGLNTGELFF.

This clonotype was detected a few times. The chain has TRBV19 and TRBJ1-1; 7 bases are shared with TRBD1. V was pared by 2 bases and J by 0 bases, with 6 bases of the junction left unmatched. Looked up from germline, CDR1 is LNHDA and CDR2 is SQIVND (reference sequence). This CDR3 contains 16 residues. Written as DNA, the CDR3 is TGTGCCAGTAGTATAAAAGGGGGCTTCATGAACACTGAAGCTTTCTTT. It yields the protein CASSIKGGFMNTEAFF.

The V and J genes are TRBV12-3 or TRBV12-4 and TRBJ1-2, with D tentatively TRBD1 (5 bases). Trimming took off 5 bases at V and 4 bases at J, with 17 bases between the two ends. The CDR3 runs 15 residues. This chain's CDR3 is CASSPRQKGGYGYTF. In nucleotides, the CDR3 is TGTGCCAGCAGTCCCCGACAGAAGGGCGGCTATGGCTACACCTTC.

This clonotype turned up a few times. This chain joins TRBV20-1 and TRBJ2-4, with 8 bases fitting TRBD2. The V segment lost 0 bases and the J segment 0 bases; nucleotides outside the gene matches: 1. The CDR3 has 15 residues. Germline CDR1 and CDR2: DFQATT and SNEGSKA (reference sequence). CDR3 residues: CSARDGGVAKNIQYF. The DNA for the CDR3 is TGCAGTGCTAGAGACGGGGGGGTAGCCAAAAACATTCAGTACTTC.

This CDR3 is CASSVTGGRETQYF. The CDR3 coding sequence is TGTGCCAGCAGCGTCACAGGCGGGAGGGAGACCCAGTACTTC. The chain joins TRBV7-9 to TRBJ2-5, with 8 bases lining up with TRBD2. V shed 5 bases, J shed 5 bases, and the junction held 7 bases outside the gene matches. The V gene's germline CDR1 is SEHNR and CDR2 FQNEAQ (reference sequence). The CDR3 totals 14 residues. Supplemented by reference TRBV7-9 and TRBJ2-5, the full variable domain reads DTGVSQNPRHKITKRGQNVTFRCDPISEHNRLYWYRQTLGQGPEFLTYFQNEAQLEKSRLLSDRFSAERPKGSFSTLEIQRTEQGDSAMYLCASSVTGGRETQYFGPGTRLLVL.

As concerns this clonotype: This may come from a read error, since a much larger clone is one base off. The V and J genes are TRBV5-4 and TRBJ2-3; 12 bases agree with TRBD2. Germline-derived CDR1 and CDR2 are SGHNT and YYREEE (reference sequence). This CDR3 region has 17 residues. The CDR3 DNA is TGTGCCCGCAGCTTCCCGACTAGCGGGAGAGTGACAGATACGCAGTATTTT. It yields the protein CARSFPTSGRVTDTQYF.